Following are 17 T cell receptor beta chains from one sample sequenced in a study of CD8 T cells in Susac syndrome. With random hexamers, 0.5 to 1 ug RNA was reverse transcribed. Each CDR3 protein gets one entry after TCRdb re-called the immunoSEQ multiplex PCR reads with MiXCR. The table shows about 140,000 distinct CDR3 sequences, with 85% to 95% occurring only once. Sequencing was carried out using CD4+ T cells from PBMCs. Receptors originate from a human donor with multiple sclerosis.

The genes are TRBV5-6 and TRBJ1-2; tentative D call: TRBD1 (5 bases). The CDR3 sequence is 13 residues long. Germline lookup yields CDR1 SGHDT and CDR2 YYEEEE. V gave up 2 bases and J gave up 5 bases, with 10 bases separating them. CDR3 coding DNA: TGTGCCAGCAGCTTTGGGGACGAATATGGCTACACCTTC. Its translation: CASSFGDEYGYTF.

V usage is TRBV7-2 and J usage is TRBJ2-7; D is unclear. The V gene lost 5 bases and the J gene lost 6 bases, with 11 bases spanning the gap. CDR1 is SGHTA, CDR2 FQGNSA, per germline. CDR3 length: 12 amino acids. CDR3 sequence: CASSKELGEQYF. CDR3 coding DNA: TGTGCCAGCAGCAAGGAGTTAGGCGAGCAGTACTTC.

This chain connects TRBV11-2 to TRBJ1-1; D is uncertain. Germline V gene sequence: CDR1 SGHAT, CDR2 FQNNGV. Trimming pared 7 bases from V and 7 bases from J, leaving 10 bases between. This CDR3 contains 11 residues. CDR3 sequence reads: CASTRPNEAFF. DNA of the CDR3: TGTGCCAGCACCCGACCGAATGAAGCTTTCTTT.

The chain recombines TRBV6-6 with TRBJ1-5; TRBD1 might be the D (6 bases). This CDR3 region has 16 residues. Germline V CDR1 and CDR2: MNHNY, SVGAGI (reference sequence). Trimming left V 6 bases short and J 2 bases short, with 17 bases between. Here the CDR3 reads CASSLTGPLGNQPQHF. CDR3 bases: TGTGCCAGCAGCCTAACAGGGCCCCTAGGCAATCAGCCCCAGCATTTT.

The chain is built from TRBV29-1 and TRBJ1-1; no reliable D call. This CDR3 is built from 13 residues. Germline CDR1 and CDR2: SQVTM and ANQGSEA. Trimming cost V 2 bases and J 7 bases, with 14 bases left between them. The DNA of the CDR3 is TGCAGCGTTGAAAATCTAGGGAGGAGTGAAGCTTTCTTT. Its protein product is CSVENLGRSEAFF.

J is TRBJ2-1 and V is TRBV15, with TRBD1 matching 7 bases. With V trimmed by 6 bases and J by 6 bases, 5 bases remained unmatched. CDR3 length: 13 amino acids. Germline values: CDR1 LNHNV, CDR2 YYDKDF (reference sequence). CDR3 coding DNA: TGTGCCACCAGACCGGACAGGCTCAATGAGCAGTTCTTC. It translates to CATRPDRLNEQFF.

V gene TRBV29-1 combines with J gene TRBJ1-4, with no clear D. Germline V lookup: CDR1 SQVTM, CDR2 ANQGSEA. The CDR3 contains 11 residues. V lost 1 base to trimming and J lost 7 bases, with 4 bases between them. The CDR3 is CSVEGFEKLFF. In DNA form, the CDR3 reads TGCAGCGTTGAAGGATTTGAAAAACTGTTTTTT. Drawing the rest from reference TRBV29-1 and TRBJ1-4, the complete variable domain is SAVISQKPSRDICQRGTSLTIQCQVDSQVTMMFWYRQQPGQSLTLIATANQGSEATYESGFVIDKFPISRPNLTFSTLTVSNMSPEDSSIYLCSVEGFEKLFFGSGTQLSVL.

This sequence joins TRBV18 and TRBJ1-1; TRBD1 matches at 7 bases. The CDR3 loop spans 15 amino acids. V dropped 3 bases and J dropped 5; count of bases not matched to a gene: 9. Germline lookup yields CDR1 KGHSH and CDR2 LQKENI. The CDR3 region is CASSPMEQGKTEAFF. The CDR3 coding sequence is TGTGCCAGCTCACCTATGGAACAGGGGAAGACTGAAGCTTTCTTT.

The rearrangement joins TRBV20-1 to TRBJ2-5; 8 bases line up with TRBD1. V shed 2 bases, J shed 5 bases, and the junction held 7 bases outside the gene matches. The CDR3 has 14 amino acids. Per the germline V gene, CDR1 is DFQATT and CDR2 is SNEGSKA (reference sequence). CDR3 sequence (DNA): TGCAGTGCTAGACTTCCAGGGGGCCGGGAGACCCAGTACTTC. It is translated as CSARLPGGRETQYF.

The rearrangement joins TRBV5-1 to TRBJ2-2; no clear D gene. Trimming removed 2 bases at V and 1 base at J, with 6 bases between. The CDR3 has 14 residues. The V gene's germline CDR1 is SGHRS and CDR2 YFSETQ. The CDR3 loop reads CASSFEQNTGELFF. The CDR3 bases are TGCGCCAGCAGCTTTGAACAGAACACCGGGGAGCTGTTTTTT. Filled out from reference TRBV5-1 and TRBJ2-2, the complete variable domain reads KAGVTQTPRYLIKTRGQQVTLSCSPISGHRSVSWYQQTPGQGLQFLFEYFSETQRNKGNFPGRFSGRQFSNSRSEMNVSTLELGDSALYLCASSFEQNTGELFFGEGSRLTVL.

The gene calls are TRBV29-1 and TRBJ1-2; the match to TRBD1 covers 7 bases. The CDR3 spans 11 residues. Trimming removed 6 bases from V and 8 bases from J; junction bases left unmatched: 6. Germline lookup yields CDR1 SQVTM and CDR2 ANQGSEA. The CDR3 region has the DNA TGCAGCGTAGACAGGGTTAACGGCTACACCTTC. Protein: CSVDRVNGYTF.

The chain is built from TRBV7-9 and TRBJ1-6, with 7 bases lining up with TRBD1. The ends lost 5 bases at V and 11 bases at J; junction bases unmatched: 15. This CDR3 region has 16 residues. Germline values: CDR1 SEHNR, CDR2 FQNEAQ (reference sequence). DNA of the CDR3: TGTGCCAGCAGCGAGCGGGGGGTGACAGGGCAGACACCCCTCCACTTT. Amino acid sequence: CASSERGVTGQTPLHF.

J is TRBJ2-1 and V is TRBV15; no definite D call. The germline V gene encodes CDR1 LNHNV and CDR2 YYDKDF (reference sequence). V shed 0 bases and J shed 0 bases, with 9 bases lying between them. The CDR3 loop spans 16 amino acids. The CDR3 sequence: CATSRERISSYNEQFF. In DNA form, the CDR3 reads TGTGCCACCAGCAGAGAAAGGATCAGCTCCTACAATGAGCAGTTCTTC.

The rearrangement links TRBV12-3 or TRBV12-4 to TRBJ1-2, with a weak D call TRBD1 (6 bases). V shed 6 bases and J shed 7 bases, with 18 bases lying between them. This CDR3 has 14 residues. The DNA for the CDR3 is TGTGCCAGCAGCCCCCGCCGGGGGGCGCTTGGCTACACCTTC. It encodes CASSPRRGALGYTF.

J is TRBJ2-5 and V is TRBV5-1; D uncertain. V shed 7 bases and J shed 5 bases, with 21 bases lying between them. The CDR3 totals 15 residues. Germline V gene data show CDR1 as SGHRS and CDR2 as YFSETQ. CDR3 sequence: CASSVVKGTKETQYF. The DNA of the CDR3 is TGCGCCAGCTCCGTGGTTAAGGGTACAAAGGAGACCCAGTACTTC.

The V gene is TRBV29-1, the J gene TRBJ2-2; D unclear. There are 12 residues in the CDR3. Germline loops: CDR1 SQVTM, CDR2 ANQGSEA. Deletions cut 7 bases from V and 7 bases from J, with 13 bases between. The CDR3, as DNA: TGCAGCGCCGAAGGTCCCGGCGGGGAGCTGTTTTTT. Its protein is CSAEGPGGELFF.

The chain has TRBV7-2 and TRBJ2-3; TRBD2 might be the D (5 bases). The CDR3 is made up of 14 amino acids. Germline V gene lookup returns CDR1 SGHTA and CDR2 FQGNSA. The V gene lost 1 base and the J gene lost 6 bases, with 11 bases spanning the gap. The CDR3 spells CASSLGLASDTQYF. The CDR3 coding sequence is TGTGCCAGCAGCTTAGGGCTAGCTTCCGATACGCAGTATTTT.